This T cell receptor (beta chain) was observed in a study of control samples from healthy donors and cancer patients. Profiled with immunoSEQ multiplex PCR; TCRdb holds only in-frame clones, not every one. The table includes around 100,000 clones, more than 85% detected once. The germline V gene encodes CDR1 KGHSH and CDR2 LQKENI. The CDR3 is 14 amino acids. Deletions cut 2 bases from V and 3 bases from J, with 9 bases between. The J gene is TRBJ2-3, the V gene TRBV18, with D possibly being TRBD2 (6 bases). This clonotype originated in a woman in her 50s in good health. The sample was blood. The CDR3 nucleotides read TGTGCCAGCTCACCATCGAGCGGGACAGATACGCAGTATTTT. Protein: CASSPSSGTDTQYF.